This T cell receptor (beta chain) was captured by sequencing in a study of spatial heterogeneity in lung cancer. Study summary: Two to three years after resection was the median timing of the follow-up PBMC samples, which were sequenced when available. Detected sequences consistently included more beta-chain ones than alpha-chain ones. Study-level points and caveats: Resection blood, more than follow-up blood, showed ubiquitous expanded tumor TCRs.

Time point reported: blood at routine non-recurrence follow-up after resection. Whole RNA, which was extracted from tumor, nontumor lung tissue or frozen PBMC, was sequenced without any cell sorting. There are a few counts of this clonotype. Its antigen is not identified. TCRdb processed the 5' RACE reads anew with MiXCR; each CDR3 protein has one entry. Here the sample spans over 95,000 distinct CDR3 sequences, about a tenth being singletons. The TCR originated in a female donor with early-stage non-small cell lung cancer. The material sequenced was PBMCs, taken at follow-up.

In DNA, the CDR3 is TGTGCCAGCAAGACCATCCGAGACAACTCCTACAATGAGCAGTTCTTC. Protein sequence: CASKTIRDNSYNEQFF. V gene TRBV27 combines with J gene TRBJ2-1; D gene ambiguous. Trimming pared 7 bases from V and 0 bases from J, leaving 16 bases between. Germline CDR1 is MNHEY and CDR2 is SMNVEV (reference sequence). This CDR3 region has 16 residues.